This TCR beta chain was obtained from a study of CD8+ T cells in alopecia areata. Germline V gives CDR1 MNHEY, CDR2 SMNVEV (reference sequence). Trimming removed 5 bases from V and 4 bases from J, with 21 bases in between. CDR3 length: 16 amino acids. There are a few counts of this clone. Reverse transcription of extracted RNA yielded cDNA, which provided the sequencing template. Sequenced by immunoSEQ multiplex PCR; TCRdb stores in-frame clones only, minus some. The repertoire consists of 75,000 to 100,000 clones, with 40% to 55% occurring once and the leading ten covering 0.79%. Material: CD4+ T cells sorted from blood. The chain recombines TRBV27 with TRBJ2-7; D is unresolved. The receptor comes from a human donor with alopecia areata. The CDR3 coding sequence is TGTGCCAGCAGTCCGGTCATGGGGAACGGTCTGTACGAGCAGTACTTC. Translation: CASSPVMGNGLYEQYF.